The clone carrying this T cell receptor (beta chain) has more than one count but fewer than ten. Its antigen is currently unknown. Following RNA extraction, reverse transcription yielded cDNA that acted as the sequencing template. Repertoires were generated with immunoSEQ multiplex PCR, while TCRdb's copy carries only in-frame clones and drops some. This sample yields 130,000 to 150,000 clones, of which approximately 50% are seen a single time; approximately 0.99% belongs to the top ten. This entry is derived from a study of CD8+ T cells in alopecia areata. Study details: In an open-label trial, patients got 5 to 10 mg tofacitinib twice daily.

Peripheral blood samples and lesional scalp punch biopsies were obtained from alopecia areata patients. Findings of the study overall: Scalp repertoires also include resident alphabeta T cells from normal skin. Clonality was higher in lesional than normal scalp, especially in alopecia totalis/universalis.

Source: CD4+ T cells sorted from blood, taken at week 0. The clonotype comes from a human donor with alopecia areata.

The DNA for the CDR3 is TGCGCCAGCAGCCAAAGCAGGGGGCCCGACAGCTCCTACGAGCAGTACTTC. It encodes CASSQSRGPDSSYEQYF. The chain is built from TRBV4-3 and TRBJ2-7; 8 bases line up with TRBD1. Trimming removed 2 bases from V and 0 bases from J; junction bases left unmatched: 9. This CDR3 spans 17 amino acids. The germline CDR1 and CDR2 sequences are LGHNA and YSLEER.